The sequence of this T cell receptor beta chain was determined in a study of PD-1 blockade in classical Hodgkin lymphoma. Study-wide context: The study gave patients nivolumab 3 mg/kg intravenously every 2 weeks.

Time point denoted: cycle 4 day 1 (C4D1), after six to seven weeks of nivolumab. Patients all relapsed after autologous stem cell transplantation, and there was variation in brentuximab vedotin exposure. Purification of CD4+ T cells from thawed PBMCs was performed via magnetic negative selection. The CDR3 sequence is 14 residues long. Trimming pared 0 bases from V and 5 bases from J, leaving 9 bases between. Germline values: CDR1 SNHLY, CDR2 FYNNEI. The repertoire was sequenced with immunoSEQ multiplex PCR; TCRdb's copy has only in-frame clones and lacks some. Altogether about 30,000 clones are present, approximately 78% being singletons, with the ten largest covering less than 0.65%.

This TCR was sampled from a human donor with classical Hodgkin lymphoma. V and J are TRBV2 and TRBJ2-3; no definite D call. The input for sequencing was CD4+ T cells from blood, taken before the fourth cycle of nivolumab. The CDR3 sequence: CASSEAGWIDTQYF. In DNA, the CDR3 is TGTGCCAGCAGTGAAGCGGGGTGGATAGATACGCAGTATTTT. Full variable domain (rest looked up from reference TRBV2 and TRBJ2-3): EPEVTQTPSHQVTQMGQEVILRCVPISNHLYFYWYRQILGQKVEFLVSFYNNEISEKSEIFDDQFSVERPDGSNFTLKIRSTKLEDSAMYFCASSEAGWIDTQYFGPGTRLTVL.